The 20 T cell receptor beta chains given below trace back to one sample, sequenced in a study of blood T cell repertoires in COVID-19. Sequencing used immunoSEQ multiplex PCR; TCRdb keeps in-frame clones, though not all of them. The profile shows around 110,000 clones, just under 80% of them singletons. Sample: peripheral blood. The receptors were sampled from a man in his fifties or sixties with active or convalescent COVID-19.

DNA of the CDR3: TGTGCCAGCAACTCCAATACGTGGGAGGATACGCAGTATTTT. Its protein product is CASNSNTWEDTQYF. V usage is TRBV6-5 and J usage is TRBJ2-3; TRBD2 is a possible D gene (5 bases). The CDR3 is made up of 14 amino acids. The V gene lost 7 bases and the J gene lost 6 bases, with 17 bases spanning the gap. Germline V gene sequence: CDR1 MNHEY, CDR2 SVGAGI.

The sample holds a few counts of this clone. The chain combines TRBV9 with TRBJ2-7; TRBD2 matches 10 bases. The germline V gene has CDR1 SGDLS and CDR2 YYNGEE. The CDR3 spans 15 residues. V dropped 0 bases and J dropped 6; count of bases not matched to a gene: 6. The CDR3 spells CASSVGVAGGSEQYF. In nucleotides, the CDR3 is TGTGCCAGCAGCGTAGGCGTAGCGGGAGGAAGCGAGCAGTACTTC.

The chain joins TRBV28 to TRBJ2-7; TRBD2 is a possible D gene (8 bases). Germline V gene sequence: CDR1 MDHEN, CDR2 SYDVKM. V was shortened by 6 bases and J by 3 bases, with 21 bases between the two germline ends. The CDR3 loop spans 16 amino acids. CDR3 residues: CASSPVRGSGSYEQYF. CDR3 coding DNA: TGTGCCAGCAGCCCAGTCAGGGGGAGCGGGAGCTACGAGCAGTACTTC.

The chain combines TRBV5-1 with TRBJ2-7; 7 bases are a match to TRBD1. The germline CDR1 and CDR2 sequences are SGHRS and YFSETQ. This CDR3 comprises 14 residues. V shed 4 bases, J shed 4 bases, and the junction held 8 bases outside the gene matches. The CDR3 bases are TGCGCCAGCAGCGTCGCACAGGGGTGGTACGAGCAGTACTTC. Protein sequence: CASSVAQGWYEQYF.

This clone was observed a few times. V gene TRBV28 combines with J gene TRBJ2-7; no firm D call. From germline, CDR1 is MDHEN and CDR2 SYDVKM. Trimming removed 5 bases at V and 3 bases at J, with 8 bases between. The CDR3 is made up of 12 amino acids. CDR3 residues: CASSLNRYEQYF. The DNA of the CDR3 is TGTGCCAGCAGTCTTAATCGCTACGAGCAGTACTTC.

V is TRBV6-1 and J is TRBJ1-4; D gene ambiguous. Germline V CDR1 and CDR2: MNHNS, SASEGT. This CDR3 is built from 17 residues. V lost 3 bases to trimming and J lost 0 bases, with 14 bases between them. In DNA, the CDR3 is TGTGCCAGCAGTGATCCCCTGACACATTCAACTAATGAAAAACTGTTTTTT. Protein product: CASSDPLTHSTNEKLFF.

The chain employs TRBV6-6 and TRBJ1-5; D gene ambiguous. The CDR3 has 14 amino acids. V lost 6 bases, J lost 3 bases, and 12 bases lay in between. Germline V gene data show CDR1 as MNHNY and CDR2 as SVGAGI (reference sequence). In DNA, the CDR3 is TGTGCCAGCAGCCCTTCCGTTAACAATCAGCCCCAGCATTTT. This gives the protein CASSPSVNNQPQHF.

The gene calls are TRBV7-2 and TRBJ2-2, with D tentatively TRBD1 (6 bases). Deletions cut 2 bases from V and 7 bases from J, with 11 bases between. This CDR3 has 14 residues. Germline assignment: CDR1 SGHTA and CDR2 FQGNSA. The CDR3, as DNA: TGTGCCAGCAGCTTAACCAGGGGAAACGGGGAGCTGTTTTTT. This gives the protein CASSLTRGNGELFF.

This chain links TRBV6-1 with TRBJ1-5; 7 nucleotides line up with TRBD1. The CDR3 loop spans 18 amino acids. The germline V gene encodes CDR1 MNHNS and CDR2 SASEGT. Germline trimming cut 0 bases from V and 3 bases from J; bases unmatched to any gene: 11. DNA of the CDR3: TGTGCCAGCAGTGAAGCGCCCCGGGGGGGGACAGTCAATCAGCCCCAGCATTTT. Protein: CASSEAPRGGTVNQPQHF.

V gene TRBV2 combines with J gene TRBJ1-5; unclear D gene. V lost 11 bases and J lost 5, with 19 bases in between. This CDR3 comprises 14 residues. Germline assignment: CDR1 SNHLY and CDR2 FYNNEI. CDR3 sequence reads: CASSPTQPDQPQHF. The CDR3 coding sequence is TGTGCCTCCAGTCCGACACAGCCCGATCAGCCCCAGCATTTT.

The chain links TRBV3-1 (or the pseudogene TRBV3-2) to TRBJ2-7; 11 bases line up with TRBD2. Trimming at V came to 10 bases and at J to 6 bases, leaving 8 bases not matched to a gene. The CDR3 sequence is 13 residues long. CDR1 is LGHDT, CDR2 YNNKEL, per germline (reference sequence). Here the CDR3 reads CANLAGGWTEQYF. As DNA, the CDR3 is TGTGCCAACCTAGCGGGAGGCTGGACCGAGCAGTACTTC.

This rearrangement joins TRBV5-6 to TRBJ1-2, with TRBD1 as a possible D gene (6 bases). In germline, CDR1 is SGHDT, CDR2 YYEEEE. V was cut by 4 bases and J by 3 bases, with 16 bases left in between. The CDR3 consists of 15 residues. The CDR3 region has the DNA TGTGCCAGCAGCCAGATCCGACAGGTTTACTATGGCTACACCTTC. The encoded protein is CASSQIRQVYYGYTF.

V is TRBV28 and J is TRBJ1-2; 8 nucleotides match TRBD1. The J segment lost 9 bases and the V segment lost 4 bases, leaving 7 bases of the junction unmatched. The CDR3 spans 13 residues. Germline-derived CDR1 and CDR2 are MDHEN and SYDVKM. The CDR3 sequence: CASSSRGRGSYTF. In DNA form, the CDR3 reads TGTGCCAGCAGTTCCAGGGGGCGCGGGAGCTACACCTTC.

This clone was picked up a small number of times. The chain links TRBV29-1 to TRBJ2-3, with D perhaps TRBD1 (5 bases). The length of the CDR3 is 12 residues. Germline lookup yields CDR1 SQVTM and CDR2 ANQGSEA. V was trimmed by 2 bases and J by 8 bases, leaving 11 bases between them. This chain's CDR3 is CSVEFGQGTQYF. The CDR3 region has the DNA TGCAGCGTTGAATTCGGGCAGGGTACGCAGTATTTT.

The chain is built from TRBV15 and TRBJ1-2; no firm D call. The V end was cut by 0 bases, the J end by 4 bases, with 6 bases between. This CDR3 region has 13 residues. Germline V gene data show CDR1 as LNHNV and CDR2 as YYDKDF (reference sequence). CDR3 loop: CATSRDGSYGYTF. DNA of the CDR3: TGTGCCACCAGCAGAGACGGGTCCTATGGCTACACCTTC. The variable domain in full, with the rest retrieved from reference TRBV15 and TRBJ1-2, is DAMVIQNPRYQVTQFGKPVTLSCSQTLNHNVMYWYQQKSSQAPKLLFHYYDKDFNNEADTPDNFQSRRPNTSFCFLDIRSPGLGDTAMYLCATSRDGSYGYTFGSGTRLTVV.

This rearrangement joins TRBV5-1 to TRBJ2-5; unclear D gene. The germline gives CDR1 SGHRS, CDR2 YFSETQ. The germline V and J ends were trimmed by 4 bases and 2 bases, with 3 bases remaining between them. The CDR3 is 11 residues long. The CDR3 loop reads CASSAQETQYF. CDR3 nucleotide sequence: TGCGCCAGCAGCGCGCAAGAGACCCAGTACTTC.

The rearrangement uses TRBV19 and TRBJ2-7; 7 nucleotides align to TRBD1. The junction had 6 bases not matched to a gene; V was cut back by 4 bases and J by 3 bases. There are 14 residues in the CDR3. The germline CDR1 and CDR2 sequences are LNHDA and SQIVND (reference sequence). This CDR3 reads CASSRDSQGYEQYF. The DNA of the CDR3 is TGTGCCAGTAGTAGGGACAGCCAGGGCTACGAGCAGTACTTC.

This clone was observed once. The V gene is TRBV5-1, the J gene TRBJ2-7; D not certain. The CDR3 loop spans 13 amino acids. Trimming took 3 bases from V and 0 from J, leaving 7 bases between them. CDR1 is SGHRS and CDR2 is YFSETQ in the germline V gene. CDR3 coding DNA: TGCGCCAGCAGCTCTCGACTCTCCTACGAGCAGTACTTC. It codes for CASSSRLSYEQYF.

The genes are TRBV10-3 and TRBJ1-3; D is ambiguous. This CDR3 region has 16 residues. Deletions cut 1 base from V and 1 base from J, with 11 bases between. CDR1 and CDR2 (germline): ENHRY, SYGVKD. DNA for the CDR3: TGTGCCATCAGTGAGTTTTCAGGACTTTCTGGAAACACCATATATTTT. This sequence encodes CAISEFSGLSGNTIYF.

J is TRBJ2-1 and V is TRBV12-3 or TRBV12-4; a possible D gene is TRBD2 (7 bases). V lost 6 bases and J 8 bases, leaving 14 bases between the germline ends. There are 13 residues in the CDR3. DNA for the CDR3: TGTGCCAGCAGCCCCCTGGGGGGGCATGAGCAGTTCTTC. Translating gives CASSPLGGHEQFF.